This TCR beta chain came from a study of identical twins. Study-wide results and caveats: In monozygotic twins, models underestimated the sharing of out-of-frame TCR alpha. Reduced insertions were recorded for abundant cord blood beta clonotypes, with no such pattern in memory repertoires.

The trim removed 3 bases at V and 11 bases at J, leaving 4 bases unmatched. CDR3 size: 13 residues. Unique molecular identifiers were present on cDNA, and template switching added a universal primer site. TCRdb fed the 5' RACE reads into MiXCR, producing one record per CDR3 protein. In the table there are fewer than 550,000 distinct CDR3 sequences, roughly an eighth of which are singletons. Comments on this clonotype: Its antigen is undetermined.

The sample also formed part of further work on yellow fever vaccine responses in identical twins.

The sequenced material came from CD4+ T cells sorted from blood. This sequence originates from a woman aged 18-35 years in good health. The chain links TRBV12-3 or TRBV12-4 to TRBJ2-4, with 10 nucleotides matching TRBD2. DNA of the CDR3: TGTGCCAGCAGTTTGGCTAGCGGGAGACTTCAGTACTTC. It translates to CASSLASGRLQYF.